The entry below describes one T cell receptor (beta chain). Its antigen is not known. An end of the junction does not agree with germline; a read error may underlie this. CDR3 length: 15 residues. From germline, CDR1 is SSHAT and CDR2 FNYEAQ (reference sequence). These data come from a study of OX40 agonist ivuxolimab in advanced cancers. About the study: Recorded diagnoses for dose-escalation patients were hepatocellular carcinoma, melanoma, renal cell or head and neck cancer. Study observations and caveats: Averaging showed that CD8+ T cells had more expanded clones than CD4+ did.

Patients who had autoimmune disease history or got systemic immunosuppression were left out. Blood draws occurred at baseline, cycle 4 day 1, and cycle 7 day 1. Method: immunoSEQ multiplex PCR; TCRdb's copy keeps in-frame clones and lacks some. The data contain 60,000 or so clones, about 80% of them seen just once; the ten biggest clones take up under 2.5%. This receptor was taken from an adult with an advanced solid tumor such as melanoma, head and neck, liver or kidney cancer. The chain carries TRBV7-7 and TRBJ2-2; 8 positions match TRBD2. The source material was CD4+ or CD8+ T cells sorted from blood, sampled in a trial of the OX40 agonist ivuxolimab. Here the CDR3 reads CASSWSGSGTGELFF. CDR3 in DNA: TGTGCTAGCAGCTGGAGCGGGAGTGGCACCGGGGAGCTGTTTTTT.